These 13 T cell receptor beta chains were all obtained from the same sample, sequenced in a study of tumor-infiltrating lymphocytes in primary liver carcinoma. Priming with a constant-region primer yielded TCR beta cDNA from 400 to 500 ng total RNA. For TCR beta, libraries were produced by three nested multiplex PCR rounds using slightly modified ARM-PCR. Forward primers for TRBV1-TRBV30 and a C-beta reverse primer served the first two PCR rounds, at roughly 10 cycles each. MiXCR, run by TCRdb on the multiplex PCR reads, gives a single entry per CDR3 protein. Of approximately 330,000 distinct CDR3 sequences detected, less than 75% appear once; the ten largest clones hold approximately 5.9%. Germline DNA was also extracted, with blood RNA taken from unsorted whole blood. Sequenced sample: peripheral blood. All receptors come from a man aged 35 to 55 with primary liver carcinoma and hepatitis B virus infection.

Regarding this clonotype: This could be a read error, since a much larger clone is one nucleotide away. The gene calls are TRBV6-5 and TRBJ2-3; 7 bases match TRBD1. The CDR3 totals 14 residues. Germline assignment: CDR1 MNHEY and CDR2 SVGAGI. J gave up 0 bases and V 9 bases, and 6 bases lay outside the gene matches. CDR3 region: CARSEGASTDTQYF. The CDR3 bases are TGTGCCAGAAGTGAGGGGGCAAGCACAGATACGCAGTATTTT.

Concerning this clonotype: Just one base apart from a much larger clone, this may be a read error. The gene calls are TRBV6-5 and TRBJ2-1; tentatively, D is TRBD1 (5 bases). CDR1 is MNHEY and CDR2 is SVGAGI in the germline V gene. This CDR3 region has 14 residues. The DNA for the CDR3 is TGTGCCAGCAGTTACTTCGCCAGGGTAAATGAGCGGTTCTTC. Residues: CASSYFARVNERFF.

In its sample, this clonotype was seen many times. This chain joins TRBV6-5 and TRBJ1-2; D uncertain. V lost 5 bases and J lost 6, with 13 bases in between. This CDR3 has 13 residues. Germline V gives CDR1 MNHEY, CDR2 SVGAGI. The CDR3 is CASSRDAVDGYTF. CDR3 DNA sequence: TGTGCCAGCAGTAGAGACGCTGTCGATGGCTACACCTTC.

This clonotype showed up many times. This chain uses TRBV6-2 or TRBV6-3 with TRBJ2-7; 8 bases map to TRBD2. After removal of 2 bases from V and 7 bases from J, the junction contained 13 bases not matched to a gene. The CDR3 totals 16 residues. Germline V lookup: CDR1 MNHEY, CDR2 SVGEGT. The chain's CDR3 is CASSYKGTSRGKEQYF. The CDR3 DNA is TGTGCCAGCAGTTACAAGGGGACTAGTCGCGGGAAAGAGCAGTACTTC.

This clonotype was seen at least ten times. The chain combines TRBV4-2 with TRBJ1-2; D gene unclear. CDR3 length: 18 residues. Trimming left V 0 bases short and J 1 base short, with 18 bases between. CDR1 is LGHNA and CDR2 is YNFKEQ in the germline V gene. The CDR3 sequence: CASSQEPIREGHNYGYTF. In nucleotides, the CDR3 is TGTGCCAGCAGCCAAGAGCCCATACGAGAGGGCCATAACTATGGCTACACCTTC.

About this clonotype itself: The junction and the germline gene differ at one end; a read error may be behind it. The genes are TRBV7-9 and TRBJ2-2; unclear D gene. CDR1 is SEHNR and CDR2 is FQNEAQ in the germline V gene (reference sequence). The CDR3 sequence is 13 residues long. CDR3 protein: CATSPRNTGELFF. In nucleotides, the CDR3 is TGTGCCACCAGCCCCCGTAACACCGGGGAGCTGTTTTTT.

In the case of this clonotype: A read error may explain this, as a much larger clone is one base away. The CDR3 is CASSVDPPGVQFF. In DNA, the CDR3 is TGTGCCAGCAGCGTAGATCCTCCGGGTGTGCAGTTCTTC. The chain uses TRBV5-4 and TRBJ2-1; D gene uncertain. V lost 4 bases, J lost 12 bases, and 17 bases lay in between. The CDR3 has 13 residues. CDR1 SGHNT and CDR2 YYREEE come from the germline V gene (reference sequence).

In the case of this clonotype: One base away lies a much larger clone, so this may be a sequencing read error. This sequence joins TRBV6-2 or TRBV6-3 and TRBJ2-1; TRBD2 might be the D (6 bases). Germline V gives CDR1 MNHEY, CDR2 SVGEGT. The CDR3 covers 14 residues. In nucleotides, the CDR3 is TGTGCCAGCAGCGGGACTCCCTCCTACAATGAGCATTTCTTC. Its protein product is CASSGTPSYNEHFF.

Note on this clonotype: One junction end disagrees with the germline gene, perhaps due to a read error. The chain joins TRBV5-6 to TRBJ2-2; no firm D call. Germline lookup yields CDR1 SGHDT and CDR2 YYEEEE. CDR3 size: 14 residues. The CDR3 reads CARSLIWNTGELFF. The CDR3 DNA is TGTGCCAGGAGCTTGATCTGGAACACCGGGGAGCTGTTTTTT.

The genes are TRBV5-4 and TRBJ2-5; the D gene is possibly TRBD1 (5 bases). V was clipped by 3 bases and J by 4 bases, with 10 bases between them. CDR1 and CDR2 (germline): SGHNT, YYREEE (reference sequence). The CDR3 sequence is 13 residues long. CDR3 amino acids: CASSSTGSETQYF. Written as DNA, the CDR3 is TGTGCCAGCAGCTCCACAGGTTCAGAGACCCAGTACTTC.

A note on this clonotype: This may arise from a read error, as a much more abundant clone is one base away. The genes are TRBV4-1 and TRBJ2-3; D gene unclear. This CDR3 comprises 13 residues. Germline V gives CDR1 MGHRA, CDR2 YSYEKL. CDR3 DNA: TGCACCAGCAGCCAAGGGATCACAGATACGCAGTATTTT. This encodes CTSSQGITDTQYF.

The sample holds many counts of this clonotype. The chain joins TRBV6-5 to TRBJ2-7, with D uncertain. There are 13 residues in the CDR3. CDR1 and CDR2 (germline): MNHEY, SVGAGI. V was trimmed by 7 bases and J by 0 bases, leaving 10 bases between them. The CDR3: CASIDPSSYEQYF. In DNA, the CDR3 is TGTGCCAGCATCGACCCGAGCTCCTACGAGCAGTACTTC.

CDR3 loop: CASSYAIPGTHASPVLTF. The CDR3 bases are TGTGCCAGCAGTTACGCAATCCCCGGGACACACGCTTCGCCGGTCCTGACTTTC. V is TRBV6-5 and J is TRBJ2-6, with D perhaps TRBD1 (6 bases). Trimming took 2 bases from V and 13 from J, leaving 27 bases between them. This CDR3 contains 18 residues. Germline V gene lookup returns CDR1 MNHEY and CDR2 SVGAGI.